This T cell receptor (beta chain) was identified during a study of T cells after somatic rescue of genetic block. The repertoire was sequenced with immunoSEQ multiplex PCR; TCRdb's copy has only in-frame clones and lacks some. The sample has more than 13,000 clones; less than 85% are singletons. V was clipped by 2 bases and J by 5 bases; unmatched bases: 6. The CDR3 consists of 17 residues. Germline-derived CDR1 and CDR2 are SGHRS and YFSETQ. The TCR originated in a man aged 18 to 30. Sequenced input: peripheral blood mononuclear cells (PBMCs). This chain links TRBV5-1 with TRBJ2-3; 15 nucleotides line up with TRBD2. CDR3 in amino acids: CASSFGLAGGFGDTQYF. In nucleotides, the CDR3 is TGCGCCAGCAGCTTTGGACTAGCGGGAGGGTTTGGAGATACGCAGTATTTT.